This TCR beta chain was identified during a study of T cell responses to AZD1222 COVID-19 vaccine. Study-wide background: Second-dose schedules of about 4 or about 12 weeks were combined.

On this clone itself: Its matching antigen is unknown.

The method was immunoSEQ multiplex PCR; TCRdb's version includes in-frame clones alone and lacks a portion of them. The sample holds about 100,000 clones, just under 90% seen once. V shed 4 bases and J 6 bases; nucleotides not matched to a gene: 6. CDR1 SGHTA and CDR2 FQGNSA come from the germline V gene. This CDR3 spans 14 amino acids. Study conclusions and caveats: Mostly white British, mostly female donors; authors suggested clonal diversity may be underestimated. The study found Spike-specific TCR breadth and depth rose after two AZD1222 doses.

The chain links TRBV7-2 to TRBJ1-1, with 9 nucleotides matching TRBD1. The starting material was peripheral blood, obtained on day 0 of AZD1222 vaccination. The receptor comes from an adult in good health. CDR3 DNA: TGTGCCAGCAGCTCTCCGACAGGGGGACCTGAAGCTTTCTTT. This encodes CASSSPTGGPEAFF.